What follows is one TCR beta chain and its context. Antigen: not known. In the same sample, other DNA sequences code for this CDR3. This sample was included in a study of beta chain features in type 1 diabetes. Study summary: Sorted cells from all samples, numbering almost 110 million, were examined.

TCRB transcripts that were expressed got sequenced, as all of the isolated RNA had been reverse transcribed. Profiled with immunoSEQ multiplex PCR; TCRdb holds only in-frame clones, not every one. Found here are roughly 140,000 clones, 8.5% to 14% of them singletons; the top ten hold under 2.5%. General observations from the study: The question left open here concerned HLA type influencing TCRB rearrangement. Short templates might get an advantage during PCR, and this would be equal in patients and controls. A pattern of fewer insertions and more deletions at VDJ junctions was seen in type 1 diabetes patients.

The V end lost 8 bases, the J end lost 5 bases, and 12 bases lay between the germline ends. Germline loops: CDR1 ENHRY, CDR2 SYGVKD. The CDR3 length is 12 residues. Input material: central memory CD4+ T cells from blood. This chain uses TRBV10-3 with TRBJ1-1, with D possibly matching TRBD1 (5 bases). The TCR was taken from a man younger than 35 in good health. CDR3 nucleotides: TGTGCCATCCGCAGGGAGGGGACTGAAGCTTTCTTT. Its translation: CAIRREGTEAFF.